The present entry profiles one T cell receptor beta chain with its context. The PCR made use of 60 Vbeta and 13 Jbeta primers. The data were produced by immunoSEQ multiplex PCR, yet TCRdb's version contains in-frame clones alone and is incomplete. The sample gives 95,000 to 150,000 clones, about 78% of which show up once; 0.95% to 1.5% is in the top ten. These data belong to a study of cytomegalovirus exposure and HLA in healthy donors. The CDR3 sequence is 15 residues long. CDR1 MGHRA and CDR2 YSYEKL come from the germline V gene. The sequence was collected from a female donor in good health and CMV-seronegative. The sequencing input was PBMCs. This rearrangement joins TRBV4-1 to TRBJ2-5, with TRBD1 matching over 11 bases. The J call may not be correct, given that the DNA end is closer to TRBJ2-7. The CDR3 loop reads CASSQGYGTGGEQYF. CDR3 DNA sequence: TGCGCCAGCAGCCAAGGTTACGGGACAGGGGGCGAGCAGTACTTC.